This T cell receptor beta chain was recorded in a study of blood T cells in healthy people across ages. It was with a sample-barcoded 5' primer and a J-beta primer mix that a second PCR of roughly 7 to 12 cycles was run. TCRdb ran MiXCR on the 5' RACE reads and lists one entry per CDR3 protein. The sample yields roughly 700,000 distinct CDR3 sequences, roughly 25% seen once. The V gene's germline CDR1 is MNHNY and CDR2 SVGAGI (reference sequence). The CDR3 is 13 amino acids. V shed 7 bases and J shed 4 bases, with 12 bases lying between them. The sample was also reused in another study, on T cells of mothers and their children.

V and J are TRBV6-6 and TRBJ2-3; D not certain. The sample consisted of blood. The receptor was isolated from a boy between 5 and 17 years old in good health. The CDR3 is CASTERTPDTQYF. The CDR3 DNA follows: TGTGCCAGCACCGAGAGGACGCCAGATACGCAGTATTTT.